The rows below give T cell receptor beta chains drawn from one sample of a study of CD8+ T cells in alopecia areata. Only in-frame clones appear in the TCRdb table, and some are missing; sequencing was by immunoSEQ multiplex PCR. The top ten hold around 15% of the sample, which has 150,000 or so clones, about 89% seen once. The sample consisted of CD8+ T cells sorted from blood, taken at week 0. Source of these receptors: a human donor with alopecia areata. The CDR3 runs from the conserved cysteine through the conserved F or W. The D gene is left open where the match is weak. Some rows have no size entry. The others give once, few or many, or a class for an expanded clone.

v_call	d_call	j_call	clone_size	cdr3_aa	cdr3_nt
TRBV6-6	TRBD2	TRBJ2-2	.	CASSPSRGVTGELFF	TGTGCCAGCAGCCCAAGCCGGGGGGTCACCGGGGAGCTGTTTTTT
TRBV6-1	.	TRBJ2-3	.	CASSDGPGDTQYF	TGTGCCAGCAGTGACGGACCAGGAGATACGCAGTATTTT
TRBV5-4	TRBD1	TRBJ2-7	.	CASSPGQGEEQYF	TGTGCCAGCAGCCCGGGACAGGGGGAAGAGCAGTACTTC
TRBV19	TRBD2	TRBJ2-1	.	CASTLGGYDNEQFF	TGTGCCAGTACCCTCGGGGGGTACGACAATGAGCAGTTCTTC
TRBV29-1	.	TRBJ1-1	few	CSVRGYEAFF	TGCAGCGTTCGAGGGTATGAAGCTTTCTTT
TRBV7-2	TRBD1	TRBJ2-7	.	CASSLVAGGTYEQYF	TGTGCCAGCAGCTTAGTGGCAGGGGGAACCTACGAGCAGTACTTC
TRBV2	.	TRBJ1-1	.	CASMRVEAFF	TGTGCCAGCATGCGAGTTGAAGCTTTCTTT
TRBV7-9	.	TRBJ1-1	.	CASSLVGREASEAFF	TGTGCCAGCAGCTTAGTGGGCAGGGAGGCCAGTGAAGCTTTCTTT
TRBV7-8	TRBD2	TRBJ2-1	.	CASSLLSGSSPYNEQFF	TGTGCCAGCAGCTTATTAAGCGGGAGCTCCCCCTACAATGAGCAGTTCTTC
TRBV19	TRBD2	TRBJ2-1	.	CASSLRGGSSYNEQFF	TGTGCCAGTAGTTTACGCGGGGGAAGCTCCTACAATGAGCAGTTCTTC
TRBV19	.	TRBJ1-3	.	CASMLWTGNTIYF	TGTGCCAGTATGTTGTGGACTGGAAACACCATATATTTT
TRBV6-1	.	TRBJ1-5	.	CASKRDGSNQPQHF	TGTGCCAGCAAACGAGACGGTAGCAATCAGCCCCAGCATTTT
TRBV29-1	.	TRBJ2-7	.	CSVEDPGGRTSSYEQYF	TGCAGCGTTGAGGATCCCGGAGGACGGACGAGCTCCTACGAGCAGTACTTC
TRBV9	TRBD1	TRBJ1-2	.	CASSVRTGGIANYGYTF	TGTGCCAGCAGCGTTCGGACAGGGGGCATAGCTAACTATGGCTACACCTTC
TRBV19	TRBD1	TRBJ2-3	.	CASSAWTGVGTDTQYF	TGTGCCAGTAGTGCCTGGACAGGGGTTGGAACAGATACGCAGTATTTT
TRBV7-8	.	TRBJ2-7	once	CASSLEKRSSYEQYF	TGTGCCAGCAGCTTAGAAAAGCGCAGCTCCTACGAGCAGTACTTC
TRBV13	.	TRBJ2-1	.	CASSLGRGHPYNEQFF	TGTGCCAGCAGCTTAGGGCGGGGCCATCCCTACAATGAGCAGTTCTTC
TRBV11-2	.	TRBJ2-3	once	CASSLDRNTDTQYF	TGTGCCAGCAGCTTAGACAGGAACACAGATACGCAGTATTTT
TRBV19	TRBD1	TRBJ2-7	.	CATKPGQGSYEQYF	TGTGCCACCAAGCCGGGACAGGGGTCCTACGAGCAGTACTTC
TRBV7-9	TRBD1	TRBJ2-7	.	CASSFTGGPSYEQYF	TGTGCCAGCAGCTTCACAGGGGGCCCTTCCTACGAGCAGTACTTC
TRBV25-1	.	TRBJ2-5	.	CASSDSAPQETQYF	TGTGCCAGCAGTGATTCGGCTCCACAAGAGACCCAGTACTTC
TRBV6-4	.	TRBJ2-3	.	CASSYSGQASTDTQYF	TGTGCCAGCAGTTACTCTGGGCAGGCAAGCACAGATACGCAGTATTTT
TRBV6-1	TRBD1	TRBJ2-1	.	CASRTGQGAGNEQFF	TGTGCCAGCAGGACTGGACAGGGGGCAGGCAATGAGCAGTTCTTC
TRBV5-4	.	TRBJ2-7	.	CASSGGDAPYEQYF	TGTGCCAGCAGCGGAGGGGACGCTCCCTACGAGCAGTACTTC
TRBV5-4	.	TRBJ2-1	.	CASASAGYNEQFF	TGTGCCAGCGCATCGGCCGGCTACAATGAGCAGTTCTTC
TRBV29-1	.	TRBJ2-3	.	CSVEEHGSVATDTQYF	TGCAGCGTTGAAGAACACGGTTCGGTAGCAACAGATACGCAGTATTTT
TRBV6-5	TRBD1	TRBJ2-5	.	CASSPGTAGETQYF	TGTGCCAGCAGCCCCGGGACAGCTGGAGAGACCCAGTACTTC
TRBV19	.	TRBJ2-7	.	CASSQGLHYEQYF	TGTGCCAGTAGTCAGGGGCTCCACTACGAGCAGTACTTC
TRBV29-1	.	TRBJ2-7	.	CSVDSGVWTNEQYF	TGCAGCGTTGATTCGGGGGTGTGGACGAACGAGCAGTACTTC
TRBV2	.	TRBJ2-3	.	CASGGYAQYF	TGTGCCAGCGGCGGGTACGCGCAGTATTTT
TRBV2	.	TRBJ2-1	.	CASSDGSRDEQFF	TGTGCCAGCAGCGACGGGAGTCGCGATGAGCAGTTCTTC
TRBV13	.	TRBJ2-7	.	CASSLGVSEQYF	TGTGCCAGCAGCTTAGGAGTCAGCGAGCAGTACTTC
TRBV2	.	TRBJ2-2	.	CASSDRREERAGELFF	TGTGCCAGCAGTGATCGCAGGGAAGAAAGGGCCGGGGAGCTGTTTTTT
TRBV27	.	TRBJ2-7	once	CASSFRGYEQYF	TGTGCCAGCAGTTTCAGGGGTTACGAGCAGTACTTC
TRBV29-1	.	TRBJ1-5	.	CSVVRSGSQPQHF	TGCAGCGTCGTCCGAAGCGGTTCTCAGCCCCAGCATTTT
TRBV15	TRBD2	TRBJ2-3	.	CATSREGTGGRSDTQYF	TGTGCCACCAGCAGAGAAGGAACGGGGGGAAGGTCAGATACGCAGTATTTT
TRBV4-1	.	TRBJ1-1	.	CASSQRGGTEAFF	TGCGCCAGCAGCCAACGAGGGGGCACTGAAGCTTTCTTT
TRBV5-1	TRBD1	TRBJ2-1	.	CASSFTGDAYNEQFF	TGCGCCAGCAGCTTCACAGGGGATGCCTACAATGAGCAGTTCTTC
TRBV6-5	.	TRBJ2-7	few	CASSFPPGDEQYF	TGTGCCAGCAGTTTTCCGCCAGGGGACGAGCAGTACTTC
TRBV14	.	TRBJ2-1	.	CASSQTGNEQFF	TGTGCCAGCAGCCAGACAGGCAATGAGCAGTTCTTC
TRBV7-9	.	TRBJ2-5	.	CASSPRDNFKRETQYF	TGTGCCAGCAGCCCCCGGGACAACTTTAAGCGGGAGACCCAGTACTTC
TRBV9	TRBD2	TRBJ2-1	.	CASSGQSGVYNEQFF	TGTGCCAGCAGCGGACAAAGCGGGGTCTACAATGAGCAGTTCTTC
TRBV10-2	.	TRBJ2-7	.	CASSESHEQYF	TGCGCCAGCAGTGAGTCGCACGAGCAGTACTTC
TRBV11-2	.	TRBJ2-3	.	CASSLESTDTQYF	TGTGCCAGCAGCTTAGAAAGTACAGATACGCAGTATTTT
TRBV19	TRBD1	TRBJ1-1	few	CASSSGQGRTEAFF	TGTGCCAGTAGTTCAGGACAGGGGAGAACTGAAGCTTTCTTT